This TCR beta chain was captured by sequencing in a study of T cells after yellow fever vaccination. Study context: Preparation of the low-cell-number fractions used SMART-Seq v4 Ultra Low Input. Study results and limitations: Contaminants from the bulk population, in the form of abundant clonotypes, could be found in FACS-sorted repertoires. After the booster, about 95% of CD4 and 88% of CD8 primary-response clones were re-detected.

They built TCR cDNA with 5'RACE template switching, a step that put in a universal primer site and UMIs. TCRdb analysed the 5' RACE reads with MiXCR anew, one entry per CDR3 protein. The sample carries 320,000 or so distinct CDR3 sequences, roughly 8.4% recorded once. This clonotype was seen ten or more times. Its specificity is not known. V was shortened by 3 bases and J by 2 bases, with 6 bases between the two germline ends. Germline CDR1 SGHTA, CDR2 FQGNSA. The CDR3 runs to 13 residues. The V and J genes are TRBV7-2 and TRBJ2-3; D is unresolved. Here the sequenced sample was PBMCs, taken roughly 46 days after the first yellow fever vaccination. This TCR was recovered from a man between 18 and 35 years old who received the YFV17D yellow fever vaccine. In DNA, the CDR3 is TGTGCCAGCAGCTTTACAGACACAGATACGCAGTATTTT. Protein product: CASSFTDTDTQYF.